This TCR beta chain was found in a study of shared clonotypes between healthy human individuals. Study as a whole: Each donor's CD4 naive and CD4 memory cells filled three plates apiece, CD8 naive two, and CD8 memory one. Study-wide findings and caveats: The study's rarefaction showed incomplete sorted-subset sequencing despite large depth.

Profiling relied on immunoSEQ multiplex PCR, and the TCRdb table lists in-frame clones only, not all of them. The table has nearly 2 million clones, approximately 95% seen once. On this clone itself: As yet, its antigen is unknown.

The V and J ends lost 2 bases and 0 bases respectively, with 11 bases between them. Germline V lookup: CDR1 MNHEY, CDR2 SMNVEV (reference sequence). CDR3 size: 15 residues. The naive CD8 population came from CD45RO-negative cells selected for CCR7, without terminally differentiated effector memory CD45RA+ cells. The chain carries TRBV27 and TRBJ2-7; D is ambiguous. What was sequenced was naive CD8+ T cells sorted from blood. This TCR was recovered from a man younger than 35 in good health. The CDR3 reads CASSLNVASSYEQYF. The CDR3 bases are TGTGCCAGCAGTTTAAACGTAGCCAGCTCCTACGAGCAGTACTTC.